This T cell receptor (beta chain) was identified during a study of OX40 agonist ivuxolimab in advanced cancers. Across the study: Eligibility rules accepted prior anti-PD-1, anti-PD-L1 or anti-CTLA-4 therapy, and 35% to 45% had some. Broader study findings: In the expanded peripheral T cells, antigen specificity was never determined. Expanded clones were, on average, more numerous among CD8+ T cells than CD4+.

Note on this clone: Its specificity is not known.

Repertoires were generated with immunoSEQ multiplex PCR, while TCRdb's copy carries only in-frame clones and drops some. The table has some 37,000 clones, around 77% seen once. This material consisted of CD4+ or CD8+ T cells sorted from blood, taken in a trial of the OX40 agonist ivuxolimab. The clonotype was recovered from an adult with an advanced solid tumor such as melanoma, head and neck, liver or kidney cancer.

As DNA, the CDR3 is TGTGCCAGCAGCCAAGACGTCACCTTGACGGGCGAGCAGTACTTC. It translates to CASSQDVTLTGEQYF. V gene TRBV4-2 combines with J gene TRBJ2-7; no clear D. Trimming shortened V by 0 bases and J by 6 bases, and 15 bases separated the two germline ends. This CDR3 spans 15 amino acids. In germline, CDR1 is LGHNA, CDR2 YNFKEQ.